This is a list of T cell receptor beta chains from one sample in a study of OX40 agonist ivuxolimab in advanced cancers. The protocol was immunoSEQ multiplex PCR, while the TCRdb copy is restricted to in-frame clones and leaves out a portion. The sample has 53,000 or so clones; 84% are singletons. The material sequenced was CD4+ or CD8+ T cells sorted from blood, taken in a trial of the OX40 agonist ivuxolimab. These TCRs come from an adult with an advanced solid tumor such as melanoma, head and neck, liver or kidney cancer. Both conserved end residues are part of each CDR3. The D gene is left open where the match is weak.

J gene | V gene | D gene | CDR3 protein | CDR3 DNA
TRBJ2-5 | TRBV2 | TRBD2 | CASRALAGTQETQYF | TGTGCCAGCAGGGCACTAGCGGGGACCCAAGAGACCCAGTACTTC
TRBJ2-4 | TRBV7-2 | . | CASSLVPAKNIQYF | TGTGCCAGCAGCTTAGTTCCAGCCAAAAACATTCAGTACTTC
TRBJ2-3 | TRBV7-6 | . | CASSLVGGITDTQYF | TGTGCCAGCAGCCTAGTCGGCGGGATCACAGATACGCAGTATTTT
TRBJ1-4 | TRBV19 | . | CASYGTHSGENEKLFF | TGTGCCTCGTACGGGACCCACAGTGGGGAGAATGAAAAACTGTTTTTT
TRBJ2-2 | TRBV29-1 | . | CSVGYFANTGELFF | TGCAGCGTTGGTTACTTCGCGAACACCGGGGAGCTGTTTTTT
TRBJ2-7 | TRBV29-1 | TRBD1 | CSVPSDRGSLYEQYF | TGCAGCGTACCCTCCGACAGGGGGTCCCTCTACGAGCAGTACTTC
TRBJ2-5 | TRBV6-4 | TRBD2 | CARLGLAGTKTQYF | TGTGCCAGGCTAGGACTAGCTGGTACCAAGACCCAGTACTTC
TRBJ2-3 | TRBV19 | TRBD1 | CASQTGGSTDTQYF | TGTGCCAGTCAAACAGGGGGAAGCACAGATACGCAGTATTTT
TRBJ2-5 | TRBV19 | . | CASSDQVVETQYF | TGTGCCAGTAGTGACCAGGTGGTAGAGACCCAGTACTTC
TRBJ2-5 | TRBV11-3 | . | CASSSRLVEWGTQYF | TGTGCCAGCAGCTCCCGACTAGTTGAGTGGGGGACCCAGTACTTC
TRBJ2-2 | TRBV6-1 | . | CASRKELASGELFF | TGTGCCAGCAGAAAAGAGCTAGCTTCCGGGGAGCTGTTTTTT
TRBJ1-2 | TRBV25-1 | . | CASSNRQVPYGYTF | TGTGCCAGCAGTAACCGACAGGTTCCTTATGGCTACACCTTC